This record concerns one T cell receptor beta chain sequence. This clonotype came up a few times. Its binding antigen is unknown. Per-base qualities were not stored, and no clone one base away is much larger. CDR1 and CDR2, looked up from the germline V gene (reference sequence), are SEHNR and FQNEAQ. The germline ends are 13 bases apart after V is trimmed by 5 bases and J by 2 bases. The CDR3 numbers 15 residues from cysteine through phenylalanine. CDR3 DNA is the only sequence kept; it has 45 bases, read in frame from the first base. These data belong to a study of T cells after yellow fever vaccination (dated by TCRdb to the late 2010s). In the study overall: The SMART-Seq v4 Ultra Low Input RNA kit was used to prepare libraries from fractions with low cell numbers. To follow T-cell clones before and after primary and booster YFV17D yellow fever vaccination, bulk TCR alpha and beta repertoires were sequenced over time. Two healthy male donors, one aged 18 to 29 and one aged 30 to 39 years, were included in the cohort. Blood was drawn at multiple timepoints before and after primary and secondary immunization, with bulk PBMC replicates and cell subsets isolated. The full study reports these points: Because the study included only a couple of donors, the extent to which the findings can be generalized is limited. Most clones expanded after primary vaccination were re-detected after the booster (about 96% of CD4 and around 88% of CD8), suggesting broad memory maintenance. The secondary T-cell response was weaker than the primary response but faster, peaking on day 5 instead of day 15. Computational filtering was required because FACS-sorted repertoires could contain abundant contaminating clonotypes from the bulk population. A small fraction of clonotypes showed up in both the CD4 and CD8 compartments, probably as a result of convergent recombination.

Instrument on record: Illumina NovaSeq 6000. TCR cDNA was made using 5'RACE template switching, a step that added a universal primer site and unique molecular identifiers. cDNA synthesis was primed from both the TCR alpha and TCR beta constant segments. Libraries were amplified in two PCR steps, with sample barcodes and sequencing adapters added in the second step. Sequencing of libraries was performed on Illumina HiSeq 2500 (2x100 bp) or NovaSeq (2x150 bp). The original pipeline was this. MIGEC was used to demultiplex reads and collapse the reads into UMI consensus sequences, and MiXCR was used for V(D)J alignment. Vaccine-responding clonotypes were defined with edgeR using replicate PBMC samples, requiring FDR below 0.01 and a log2 fold change above 5 up to day 15. Each bulk clonotype received a CD4 or CD8 identity based on whether the sequenced CD4 or CD8 repertoire contained that clonotype at higher abundance. TCRdb took the public reads, trimmed them with fastp at Q25, ran MiXCR for clone calling and kept in-frame beta chains. Each CDR3 protein gets just one entry, which takes the most common genes and DNA from the rows behind it. These V and J calls are TCRdb output, not the study's own analysis. This sample has some 300,000 distinct CDR3 sequences in its table, and approximately 10% of those were observed once. The biggest ten clones account for over 3% of the sample.

Reading the label with the study, this specimen's treatment or condition is: live attenuated yellow fever vaccine strain. PBMCs were isolated from peripheral blood using a standard Ficoll-Paque protocol. Dynabeads CD4 and CD8 positive selection kits were used to isolate CD4 and CD8 T-cell fractions. RNA was extracted with TriZol from bulk PBMCs, CD4 and CD8 fractions, and dextramer-positive and dextramer-negative fractions. The receptor was isolated from a man aged 18 to 30 who received the YFV17D yellow fever vaccine. Sequenced here: CD4+ T cells sorted from PBMCs, sampled 5 days after the yellow fever booster vaccination. Recombination linked TRBV7-9 to TRBJ1-5; the D segment cannot be called with confidence. The nucleotides read TGTGCCAGCAGCCGGAGGGTTACATGCAATCAGCCCCAGCATTTT. It is translated as CASSRRVTCNQPQHF.